The clone carrying this TCR beta chain was seen a single time. The antigen remains unidentified. Produced via immunoSEQ multiplex PCR; TCRdb's table is partial and in-frame only. The sample records about 15,000 clones, roughly 80% being singletons. Every patient had mismatch repair deficiency by PCR or immunohistochemistry. These data originate in a study of PD-1 blockade in mismatch repair-deficient tumors. Study as a whole: Patients had more than ten mismatch repair-deficient cancer types, all previously treated and progressing.

Study results and caveats: Tumor-resident clones, often absent from pretreatment blood, expanded after pembrolizumab and then contracted.

Here the sequenced sample was PBMCs, taken before pembrolizumab treatment. This clonotype was sampled from an adult with mismatch repair-deficient cancer.

Here the CDR3 reads CAWSKLMNTEAFF. CDR3 DNA: TGTGCCTGGAGTAAACTAATGAACACTGAAGCTTTCTTT. V is TRBV30 and J is TRBJ1-1, with D uncertain. The V gene lost 2 bases and the J gene lost 0 bases, with 7 bases spanning the gap. The CDR3 contains 13 residues. Germline V gene data show CDR1 as GTSNPN and CDR2 as SVGIG (reference sequence).